The sequence of this TCR beta chain was determined in a study of control samples from healthy donors and cancer patients. The V end lost 3 bases, the J end lost 13 bases, and 13 bases lay between the germline ends. The CDR3 is made up of 13 amino acids. Some clones are missing from TCRdb's copy, which holds only in-frame ones; the method was immunoSEQ multiplex PCR. Its clone listing holds about 200,000 clones. Sequencing used blood. The chain is built from TRBV12-3 or TRBV12-4 and TRBJ1-6, with a tentative D call TRBD1 (5 bases). This TCR was recovered from a woman aged 25 to 45 in good health. Here the CDR3 reads CASSFGGIIPLHF. CDR3 nucleotide sequence: TGTGCCAGCAGTTTCGGGGGTATAATTCCCCTCCACTTT.